This is a list of T cell receptor beta chains from one sample in a study of post-analysis software for immune sequencing data. TCRdb called the PCR reads again in MiXCR, with one record for every CDR3 protein. The top ten hold 4.9% of the sample, which has approximately 730,000 distinct CDR3 sequences, around 42% seen once. Sequencing was performed on blood. Receptors originate from a girl aged 5-17 years with multiple sclerosis. Each CDR3 is given with its conserved first and last residue. A D gene is named only where the DNA matches it firmly. Rows give clone size only sometimes, using once, few, many, or a class for an expanded clone.

cdr3_nt cdr3_aa d_call v_call clone_size j_call
TGTGCCAGCAGTTTAGAGGGAACAGGGGCCCCCTTAACTTACTATGGCTACACCTTC CASSLEGTGAPLTYYGYTF TRBD1 TRBV28 . TRBJ1-2
TGCAGTGCTAATAGGGGACCGGATGAGTTGTTTTTT CSANRGPDELFF . TRBV20-1 . TRBJ1-4
TGTGCCATCAGTCAAGTGAATTCACCCCTCCACTTT CAISQVNSPLHF . TRBV10-3 . TRBJ1-6
TGTGCCAGCAGTTACTATGAGGGGGGGAACTATGGCTACACCTTC CASSYYEGGNYGYTF . TRBV6-5 . TRBJ1-2
TGCAGTGCTAGAGAGGGGGGGCTTGCCAAAAACATTCAGTACTTC CSAREGGLAKNIQYF . TRBV20-1 . TRBJ2-4
TGTGCCACCAGTGACCCCTCCGAGGACTTCTATGGCTACACCTTC CATSDPSEDFYGYTF . TRBV24-1 few TRBJ1-2
TGCGCCAGCAGCCAAGACCGGGGGAGTGTTAGCTACGAGCAGTACTTC CASSQDRGSVSYEQYF . TRBV4-3 . TRBJ2-7
TGCAGCGTTGAAGAAGATTCCTACGAGCAGTACTTC CSVEEDSYEQYF . TRBV29-1 . TRBJ2-7
TGTGCCAGCAGCCCGGAGATAAACTACGAGCAGTACTTC CASSPEINYEQYF . TRBV7-9 . TRBJ2-7
TGCGCCAGCAGCCAAGATGAGGGACTTTTGGATGAAAAACTGTTTTTT CASSQDEGLLDEKLFF . TRBV4-3 . TRBJ1-4
TGTGCCAGCAGCTTAGCAAGAACTGGACAGGGTTGGTCTGGGGCCAACGTCCTGACTTTC CASSLARTGQGWSGANVLTF TRBD1 TRBV7-8 few TRBJ2-6
TGTGCCAGCAGCCCAGGGACTAGGGGTCAAAACATTCAGTACTTC CASSPGTRGQNIQYF TRBD2 TRBV7-9 few TRBJ2-4
TGCAGCGTTGCCTCAACACAAGTGAACACTGAAGCTTTCTTT CSVASTQVNTEAFF . TRBV29-1 once TRBJ1-1
TGTGCCAGCAGCTTGACTCAGGTGTACAATGAGCAGTTCTTC CASSLTQVYNEQFF . TRBV11-3 . TRBJ2-1
TGTGCCAGCAGTTACTCCCCCCCGCTAGCGGGGGCCTACAATGAGCAGTTCTTC CASSYSPPLAGAYNEQFF TRBD2 TRBV6-5 . TRBJ2-1
TGCAGTAACAGCAGGGGAGGCGATGAGCAGTTCTTC CSNSRGGDEQFF . TRBV20-1 . TRBJ2-1
TGCAGCGTTGGTGAGACAGGGGCCCAAGAGACCCAGTACTTC CSVGETGAQETQYF TRBD1 TRBV29-1 . TRBJ2-5